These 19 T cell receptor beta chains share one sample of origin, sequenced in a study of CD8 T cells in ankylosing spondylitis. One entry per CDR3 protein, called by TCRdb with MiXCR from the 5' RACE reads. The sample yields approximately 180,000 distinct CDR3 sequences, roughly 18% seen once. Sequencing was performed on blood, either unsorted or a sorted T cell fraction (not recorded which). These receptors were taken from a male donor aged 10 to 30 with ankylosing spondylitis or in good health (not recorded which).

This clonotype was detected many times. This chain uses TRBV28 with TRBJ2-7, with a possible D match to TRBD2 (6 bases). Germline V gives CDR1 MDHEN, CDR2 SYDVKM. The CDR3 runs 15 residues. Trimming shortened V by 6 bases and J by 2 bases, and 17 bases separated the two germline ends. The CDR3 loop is CASRGIGGLPYEQYF. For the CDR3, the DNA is TGTGCCAGCAGGGGGATCGGAGGGTTACCCTACGAGCAGTACTTC.

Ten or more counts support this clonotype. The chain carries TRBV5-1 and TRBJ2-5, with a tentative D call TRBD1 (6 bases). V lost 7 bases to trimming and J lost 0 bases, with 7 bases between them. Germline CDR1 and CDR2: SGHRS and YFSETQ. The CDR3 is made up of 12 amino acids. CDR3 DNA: TGCGCCAGCCGACAGGACCAAGAGACCCAGTACTTC. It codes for CASRQDQETQYF.

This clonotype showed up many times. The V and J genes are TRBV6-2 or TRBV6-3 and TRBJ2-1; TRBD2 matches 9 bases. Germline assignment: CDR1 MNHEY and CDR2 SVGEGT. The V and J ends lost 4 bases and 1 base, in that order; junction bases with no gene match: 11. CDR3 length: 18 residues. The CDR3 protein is CASSSQGWRGGSYNEQFF. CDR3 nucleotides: TGTGCCAGCAGTTCCCAGGGGTGGCGGGGGGGATCCTACAATGAGCAGTTCTTC.

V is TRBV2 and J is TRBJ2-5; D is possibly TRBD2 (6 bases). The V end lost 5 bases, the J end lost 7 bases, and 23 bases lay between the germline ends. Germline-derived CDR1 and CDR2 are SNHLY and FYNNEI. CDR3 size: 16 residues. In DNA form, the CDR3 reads TGTGCCAGCAGTTGGCTGACGCGGGACGGGGTACTGACCCAGTACTTC. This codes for CASSWLTRDGVLTQYF. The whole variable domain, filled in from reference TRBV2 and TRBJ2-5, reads EPEVTQTPSHQVTQMGQEVILRCVPISNHLYFYWYRQILGQKVEFLVSFYNNEISEKSEIFDDQFSVERPDGSNFTLKIRSTKLEDSAMYFCASSWLTRDGVLTQYFGPGTRLLVL.

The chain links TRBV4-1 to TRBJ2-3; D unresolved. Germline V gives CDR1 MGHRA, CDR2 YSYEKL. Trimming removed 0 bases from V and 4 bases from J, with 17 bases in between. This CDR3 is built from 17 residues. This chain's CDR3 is CASSQERFAIPPDTQYF. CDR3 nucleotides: TGCGCCAGCAGCCAAGAGAGGTTTGCTATACCCCCAGATACGCAGTATTTT.

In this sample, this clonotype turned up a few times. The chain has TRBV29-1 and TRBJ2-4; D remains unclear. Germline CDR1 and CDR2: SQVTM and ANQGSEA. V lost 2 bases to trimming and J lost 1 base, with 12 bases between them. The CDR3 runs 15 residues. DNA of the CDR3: TGCAGCGTTGAATCGTTGAGAGACGCCAAAAACATTCAGTACTTC. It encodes CSVESLRDAKNIQYF. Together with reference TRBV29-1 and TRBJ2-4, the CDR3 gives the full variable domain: SAVISQKPSRDICQRGTSLTIQCQVDSQVTMMFWYRQQPGQSLTLIATANQGSEATYESGFVIDKFPISRPNLTFSTLTVSNMSPEDSSIYLCSVESLRDAKNIQYFGAGTRLSVL.

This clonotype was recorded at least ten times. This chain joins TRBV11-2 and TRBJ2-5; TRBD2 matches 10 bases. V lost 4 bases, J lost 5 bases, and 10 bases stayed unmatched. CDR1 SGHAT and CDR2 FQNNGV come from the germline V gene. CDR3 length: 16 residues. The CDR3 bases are TGTGCCAGCAGCTACACCAGCGGGAGGGCCGGGGAGACCCAGTACTTC. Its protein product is CASSYTSGRAGETQYF.

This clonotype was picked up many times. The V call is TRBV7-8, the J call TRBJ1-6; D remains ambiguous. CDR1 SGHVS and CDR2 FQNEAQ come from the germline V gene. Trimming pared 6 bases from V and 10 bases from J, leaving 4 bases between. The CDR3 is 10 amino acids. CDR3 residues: CASRPSPLHF. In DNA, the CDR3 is TGTGCCAGCAGACCCTCACCCCTCCACTTT.

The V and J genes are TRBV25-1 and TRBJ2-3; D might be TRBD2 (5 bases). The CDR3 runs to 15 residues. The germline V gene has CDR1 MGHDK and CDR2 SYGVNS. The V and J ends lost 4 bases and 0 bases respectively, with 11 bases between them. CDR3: CASSALAPSTDTQYF. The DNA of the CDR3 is TGTGCCAGCAGTGCATTAGCGCCTAGCACAGATACGCAGTATTTT.

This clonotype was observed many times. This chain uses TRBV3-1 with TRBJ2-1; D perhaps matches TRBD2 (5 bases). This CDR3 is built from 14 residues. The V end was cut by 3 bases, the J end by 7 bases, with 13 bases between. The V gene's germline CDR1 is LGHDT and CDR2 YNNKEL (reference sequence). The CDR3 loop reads CASSQGLGLNEQFF. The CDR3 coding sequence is TGTGCCAGCAGCCAGGGTCTAGGACTTAATGAGCAGTTCTTC.

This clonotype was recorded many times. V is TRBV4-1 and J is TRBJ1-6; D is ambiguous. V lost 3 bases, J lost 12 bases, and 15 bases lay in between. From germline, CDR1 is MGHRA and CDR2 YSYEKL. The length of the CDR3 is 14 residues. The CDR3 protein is CASSQEGGFEPLHF. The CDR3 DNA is TGCGCCAGCAGCCAGGAGGGCGGATTTGAACCCCTCCACTTT.

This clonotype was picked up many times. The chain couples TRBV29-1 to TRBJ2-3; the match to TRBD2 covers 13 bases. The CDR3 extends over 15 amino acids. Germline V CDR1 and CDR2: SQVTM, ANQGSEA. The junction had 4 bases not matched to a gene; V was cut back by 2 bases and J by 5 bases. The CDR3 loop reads CSVETSGRAGDTQYF. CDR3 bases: TGCAGCGTTGAAACTAGCGGGAGGGCCGGAGATACGCAGTATTTT.

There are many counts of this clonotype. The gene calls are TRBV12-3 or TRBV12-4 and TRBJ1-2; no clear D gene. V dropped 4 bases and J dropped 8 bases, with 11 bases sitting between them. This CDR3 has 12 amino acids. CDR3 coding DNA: TGTGCCAGCAGTTCCGCTAGTTGGGGCTACACCTTC. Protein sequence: CASSSASWGYTF.

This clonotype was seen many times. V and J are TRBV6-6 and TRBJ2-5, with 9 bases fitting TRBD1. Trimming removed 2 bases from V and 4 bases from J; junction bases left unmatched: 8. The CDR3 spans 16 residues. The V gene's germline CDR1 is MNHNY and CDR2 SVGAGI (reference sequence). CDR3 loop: CASSYPETGGLETQYF. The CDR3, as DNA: TGTGCCAGCAGTTACCCGGAGACAGGGGGTTTAGAGACCCAGTACTTC.

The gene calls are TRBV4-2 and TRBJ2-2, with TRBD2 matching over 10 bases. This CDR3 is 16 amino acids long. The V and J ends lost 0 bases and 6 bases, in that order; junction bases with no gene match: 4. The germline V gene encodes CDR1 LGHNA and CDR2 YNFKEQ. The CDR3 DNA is TGTGCCAGCAGCCAAGATGCACTAGCGGGACCCGGGGAGCTGTTTTTT. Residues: CASSQDALAGPGELFF.

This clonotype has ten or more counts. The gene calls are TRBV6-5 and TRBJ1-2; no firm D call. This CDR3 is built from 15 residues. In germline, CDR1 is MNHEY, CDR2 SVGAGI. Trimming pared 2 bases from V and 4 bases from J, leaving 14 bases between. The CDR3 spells CASSYEVYSGYGYTF. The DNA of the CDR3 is TGTGCCAGCAGTTACGAAGTGTATTCGGGCTATGGCTACACCTTC.

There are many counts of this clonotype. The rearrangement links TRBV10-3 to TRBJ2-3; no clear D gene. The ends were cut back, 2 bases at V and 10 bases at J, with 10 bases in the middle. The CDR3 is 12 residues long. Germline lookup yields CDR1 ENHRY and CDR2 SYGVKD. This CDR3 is CAISEASRAQYF. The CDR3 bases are TGTGCCATCAGTGAGGCCAGCCGTGCGCAGTATTTT.

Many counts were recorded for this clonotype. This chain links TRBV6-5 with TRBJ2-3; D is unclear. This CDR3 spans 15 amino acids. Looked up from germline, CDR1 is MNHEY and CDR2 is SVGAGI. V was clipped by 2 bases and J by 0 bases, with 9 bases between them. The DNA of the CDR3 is TGTGCCAGCAGTTACGACCTCCTTAGCACAGATACGCAGTATTTT. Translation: CASSYDLLSTDTQYF.

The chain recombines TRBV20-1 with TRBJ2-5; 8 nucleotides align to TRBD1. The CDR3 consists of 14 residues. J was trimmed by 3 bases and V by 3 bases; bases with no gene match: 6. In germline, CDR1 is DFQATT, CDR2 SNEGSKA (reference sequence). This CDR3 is CSARWTGREETQYF. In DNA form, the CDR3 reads TGCAGTGCTAGGTGGACAGGGAGAGAAGAGACCCAGTACTTC.